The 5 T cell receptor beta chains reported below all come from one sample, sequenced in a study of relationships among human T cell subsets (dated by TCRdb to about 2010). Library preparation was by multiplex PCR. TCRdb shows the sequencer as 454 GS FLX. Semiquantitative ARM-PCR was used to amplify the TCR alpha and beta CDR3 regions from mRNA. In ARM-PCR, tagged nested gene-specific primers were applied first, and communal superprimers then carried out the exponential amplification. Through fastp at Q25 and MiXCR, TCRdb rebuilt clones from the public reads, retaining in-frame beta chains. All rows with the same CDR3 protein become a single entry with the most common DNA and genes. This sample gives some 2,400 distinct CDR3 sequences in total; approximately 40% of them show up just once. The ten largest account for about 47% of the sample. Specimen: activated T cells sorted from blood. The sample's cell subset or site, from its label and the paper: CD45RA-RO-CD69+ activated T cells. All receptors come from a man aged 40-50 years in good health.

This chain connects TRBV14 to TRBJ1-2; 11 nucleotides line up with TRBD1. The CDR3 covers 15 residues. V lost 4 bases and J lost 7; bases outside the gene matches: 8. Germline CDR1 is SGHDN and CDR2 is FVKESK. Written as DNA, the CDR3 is TGTGCCAGCAGCCTTTCCGGGACAGGGGGTCTTGGCTACACCTTC. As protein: CASSLSGTGGLGYTF.

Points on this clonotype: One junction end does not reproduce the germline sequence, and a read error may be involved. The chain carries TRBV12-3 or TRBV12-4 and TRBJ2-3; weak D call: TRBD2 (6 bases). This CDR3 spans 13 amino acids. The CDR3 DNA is TGTGCCAACAGTTTCGGGAGTCGCGATACGCAGTATTTT. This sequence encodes CANSFGSRDTQYF.

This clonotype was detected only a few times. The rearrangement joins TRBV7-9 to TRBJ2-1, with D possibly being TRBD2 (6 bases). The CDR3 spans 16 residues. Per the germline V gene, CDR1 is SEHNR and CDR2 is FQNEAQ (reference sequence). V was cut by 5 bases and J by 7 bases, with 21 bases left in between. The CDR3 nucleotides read TGTGCCAGCAGCCCCAAGGTTCGAGTGGGGGGTAATGAGCAGTTCTTC. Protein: CASSPKVRVGGNEQFF.

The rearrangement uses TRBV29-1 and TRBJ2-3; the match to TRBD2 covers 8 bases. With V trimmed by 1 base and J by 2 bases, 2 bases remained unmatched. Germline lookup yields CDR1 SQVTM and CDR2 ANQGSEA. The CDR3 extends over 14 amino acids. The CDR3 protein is CSVEGLASTDTQYF. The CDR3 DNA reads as TGCAGCGTTGAAGGACTAGCGTCCACAGATACGCAGTATTTT.

The CDR3 sequence: CASSSPRGYNEQFF. Written as DNA, the CDR3 is TGTGCCAGCAGCTCCCCAAGGGGGTACAATGAGCAGTTCTTC. The J gene is TRBJ2-1, the V gene TRBV11-2, with D perhaps matching TRBD1 (6 bases). CDR3 length equals 14 residues. Trimming removed 4 bases at V and 4 bases at J, with 11 bases between. Germline loops: CDR1 SGHAT, CDR2 FQNNGV. The complete variable domain, with remaining parts taken from reference TRBV11-2 and TRBJ2-1, reads EAGVAQSPRYKIIEKRQSVAFWCNPISGHATLYWYQQILGQGPKLLIQFQNNGVVDDSQLPKDRFSAERLKGVDSTLKIQPAKLEDSAVYLCASSSPRGYNEQFFGPGTRLTVL.